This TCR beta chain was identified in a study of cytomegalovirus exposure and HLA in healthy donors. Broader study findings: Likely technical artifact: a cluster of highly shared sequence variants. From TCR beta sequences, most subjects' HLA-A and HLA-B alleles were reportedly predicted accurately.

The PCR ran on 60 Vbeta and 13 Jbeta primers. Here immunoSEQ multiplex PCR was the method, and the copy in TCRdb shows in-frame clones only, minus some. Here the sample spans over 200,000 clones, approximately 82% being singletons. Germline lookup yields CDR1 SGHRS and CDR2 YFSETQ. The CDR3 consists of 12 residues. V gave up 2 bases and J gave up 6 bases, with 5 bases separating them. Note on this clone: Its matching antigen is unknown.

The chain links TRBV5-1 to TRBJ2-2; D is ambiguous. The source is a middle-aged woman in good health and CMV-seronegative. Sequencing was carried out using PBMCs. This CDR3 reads CASSFPSGELFF. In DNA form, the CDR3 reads TGCGCCAGCAGCTTTCCCTCCGGGGAGCTGTTTTTT.